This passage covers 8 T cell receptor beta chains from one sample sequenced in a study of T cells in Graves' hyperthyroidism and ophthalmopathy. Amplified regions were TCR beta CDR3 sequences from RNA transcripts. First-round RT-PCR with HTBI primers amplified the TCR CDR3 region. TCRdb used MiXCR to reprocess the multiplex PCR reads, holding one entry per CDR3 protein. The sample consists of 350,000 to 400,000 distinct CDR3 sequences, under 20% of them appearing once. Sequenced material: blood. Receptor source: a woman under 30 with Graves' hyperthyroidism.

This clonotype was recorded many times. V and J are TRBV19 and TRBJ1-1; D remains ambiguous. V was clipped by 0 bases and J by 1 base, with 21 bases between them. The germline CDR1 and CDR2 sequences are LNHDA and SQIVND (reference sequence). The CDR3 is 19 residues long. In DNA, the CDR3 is TGTGCCAGTAGTATAGATGGGCGCTTTCTGGGCCTTAAGAACACTGAAGCTTTCTTT. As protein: CASSIDGRFLGLKNTEAFF.

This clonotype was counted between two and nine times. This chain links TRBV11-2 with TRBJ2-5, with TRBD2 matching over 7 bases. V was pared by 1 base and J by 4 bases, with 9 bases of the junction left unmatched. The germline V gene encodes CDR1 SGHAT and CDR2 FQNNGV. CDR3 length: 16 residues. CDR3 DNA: TGTGCCAGCAGCTTAGTCCCCCCGGGGGGAGGAGAGACCCAGTACTTC. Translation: CASSLVPPGGGETQYF.

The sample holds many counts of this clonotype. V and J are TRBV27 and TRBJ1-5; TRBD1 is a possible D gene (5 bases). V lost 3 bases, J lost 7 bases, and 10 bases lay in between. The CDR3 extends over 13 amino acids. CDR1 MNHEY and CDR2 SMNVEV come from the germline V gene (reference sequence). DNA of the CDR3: TGTGCCAGCAGTTTCGCGAGGGGACAGCCCCAGCATTTT. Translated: CASSFARGQPQHF.

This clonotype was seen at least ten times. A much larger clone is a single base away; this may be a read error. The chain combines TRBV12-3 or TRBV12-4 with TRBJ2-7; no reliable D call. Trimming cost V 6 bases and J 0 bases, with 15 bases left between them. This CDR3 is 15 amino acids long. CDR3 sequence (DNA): TGTGCCAGCAGCCCTGGGTCACCGACCTCCTACGAGCAGTACTTC. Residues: CASSPGSPTSYEQYF.

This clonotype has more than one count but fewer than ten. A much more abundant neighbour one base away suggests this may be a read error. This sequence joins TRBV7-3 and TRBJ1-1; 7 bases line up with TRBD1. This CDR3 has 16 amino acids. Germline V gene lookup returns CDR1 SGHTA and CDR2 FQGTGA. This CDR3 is CASSLTGQIKNTEACF. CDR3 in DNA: TGTGCCAGCAGCTTAACGGGACAGATTAAGAACACTGAAGCTTGCTTT.

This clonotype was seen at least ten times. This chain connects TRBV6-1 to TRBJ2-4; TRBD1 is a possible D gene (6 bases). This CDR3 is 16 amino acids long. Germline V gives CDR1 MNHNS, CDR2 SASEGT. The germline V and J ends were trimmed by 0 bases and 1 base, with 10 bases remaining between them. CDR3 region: CASSEAGGSAKNIQYF. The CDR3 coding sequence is TGTGCCAGCAGTGAAGCAGGGGGAAGCGCCAAAAACATTCAGTACTTC.

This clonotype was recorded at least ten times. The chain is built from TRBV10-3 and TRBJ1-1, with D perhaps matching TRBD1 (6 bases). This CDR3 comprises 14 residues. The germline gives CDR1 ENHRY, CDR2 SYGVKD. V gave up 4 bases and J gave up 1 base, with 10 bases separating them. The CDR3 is CAISVATGNTEAFF. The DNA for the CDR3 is TGTGCCATCAGTGTCGCGACAGGGAACACTGAAGCTTTCTTT.

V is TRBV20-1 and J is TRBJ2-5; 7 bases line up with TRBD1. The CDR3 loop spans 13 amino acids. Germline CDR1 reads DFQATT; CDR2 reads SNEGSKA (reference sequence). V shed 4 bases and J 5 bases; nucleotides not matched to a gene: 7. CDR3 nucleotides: TGCAGTGCTACAACAGGGGCAGGGGAGACCCAGTACTTC. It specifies CSATTGAGETQYF.